These T cell receptor beta chains were read from a single sample in a study of shared clonotypes between healthy human individuals. Assay: immunoSEQ multiplex PCR; the TCRdb copy retains only in-frame clones and omits some. This sample carries 650,000 to 800,000 clones, 90% to 95% of them seen once, and the ten largest clones take about 24%. Sequenced input: naive CD8+ T cells sorted from blood. These receptors all stem from a man younger than 40 in good health. The CDR3 runs from the conserved cysteine through the conserved F or W. The D gene is left open where the match is weak. Only some rows state a clone size, as once, few, many or a class for expanded clones.

v_gene	j_gene	d_gene	abundance	CDR3aa	CDR3nt
TRBV11-2	TRBJ2-7	NA	NA	CASSLGVSGAGEQYF	TGTGCCAGCAGCTTAGGGGTCAGCGGAGCGGGCGAGCAGTACTTC
TRBV28	TRBJ2-2	NA	NA	CASSFEYYGAGNTGELFF	TGTGCCAGCAGTTTTGAGTATTATGGCGCGGGTAACACCGGGGAGCTGTTTTTT
TRBV7-9	TRBJ2-1	TRBD2	once	CASSRGLAGVGEQFF	TGTGCCAGCAGCCGCGGACTAGCGGGAGTTGGGGAGCAGTTCTTC
TRBV10-3	TRBJ2-3	NA	NA	CAISDRSGDTQYF	TGTGCCATCAGTGATAGGTCCGGGGATACGCAGTATTTT
TRBV6-6	TRBJ2-7	NA	NA	CASSPRTRVEQYF	TGTGCCAGCAGTCCAAGGACCCGGGTCGAGCAGTACTTC
TRBV28	TRBJ2-3	TRBD2	NA	CASSVAGGPGTDTQYF	TGTGCCAGCAGTGTGGCGGGAGGGCCTGGCACAGATACGCAGTATTTT
TRBV28	TRBJ2-7	NA	NA	CATQGLSYEQYF	TGTGCCACGCAGGGACTCTCCTACGAGCAGTACTTC
TRBV27	TRBJ2-1	TRBD1	NA	CASTPTGATTEQFF	TGTGCCAGCACCCCGACAGGGGCTACAACTGAGCAGTTCTTC
TRBV7-9	TRBJ2-1	NA	NA	CASSTVTTYNEQFF	TGTGCCAGCAGCACCGTGACCACCTACAATGAGCAGTTCTTC
TRBV6-5	TRBJ1-2	NA	NA	CASGDGYTF	TGTGCCAGCGGGGACGGCTACACCTTC
TRBV27	TRBJ2-5	NA	NA	CASSLLGGLQETQYF	TGTGCCAGCAGTTTATTGGGGGGTCTCCAAGAGACCCAGTACTTC
TRBV28	TRBJ2-5	NA	NA	CASSLGTGSTQYF	TGTGCCAGCAGTTTAGGGACTGGATCGACCCAGTACTTC
TRBV5-4	TRBJ2-2	NA	NA	CASSRVGAKRTGELFF	TGTGCCAGCAGCCGGGTCGGGGCTAAGAGGACCGGGGAGCTGTTTTTT
TRBV7-6	TRBJ2-1	NA	NA	CASSLEGHLNAYNEQFF	TGTGCCAGCAGCTTAGAGGGACACCTGAATGCCTACAATGAGCAGTTCTTC
TRBV7-9	TRBJ1-1	NA	few	CASSKNPNTEAFF	TGTGCCAGCAGCAAAAACCCGAACACTGAAGCTTTCTTT
TRBV7-8	TRBJ2-5	NA	NA	CASSELSIYRQETQYF	TGTGCCAGCAGCGAGCTTAGCATATATCGTCAAGAGACCCAGTACTTC
TRBV30	TRBJ1-5	TRBD1	NA	CAWTIGTASNQPQHF	TGTGCCTGGACCATAGGGACAGCAAGCAATCAGCCCCAGCATTTT
TRBV7-9	TRBJ1-1	NA	NA	CASSSISEAFF	TGTGCCAGCAGCTCAATTAGTGAAGCTTTCTTT
TRBV10-2	TRBJ2-1	TRBD2	NA	CASSDRTSGYNEQFF	TGCGCCAGCAGTGATCGGACTAGCGGATACAATGAGCAGTTCTTC
TRBV5-3	TRBJ1-1	NA	NA	CARSPPHQSGAFF	TGTGCCAGAAGCCCACCGCATCAGAGTGGAGCTTTCTTT
TRBV30	TRBJ1-2	NA	NA	CAWSPMGVGYTF	TGTGCCTGGAGTCCTATGGGAGTGGGCTACACCTTC
TRBV21-1	TRBJ2-5	NA	NA	CASSKWETQYF	TGTGCCAGCAGCAAGTGGGAGACCCAGTACTTC
TRBV30	TRBJ2-1	NA	NA	CAWIDGGYNEQFF	TGTGCCTGGATCGATGGGGGTTACAATGAGCAGTTCTTC
TRBV29-1	TRBJ2-1	NA	NA	CSVEGEAGHYNEQFF	TGCAGCGTTGAAGGAGAGGCGGGCCATTACAATGAGCAGTTCTTC
TRBV27	TRBJ2-1	NA	NA	CASSLGIAGYNEQFF	TGTGCCAGCAGTCTTGGGATAGCTGGTTACAATGAGCAGTTCTTC
TRBV5-4	TRBJ2-1	TRBD2	NA	CASSFLLAGASYNEQFF	TGTGCCAGCAGCTTCCTCCTAGCGGGAGCCTCCTACAATGAGCAGTTCTTC
TRBV18	TRBJ2-7	TRBD1	NA	CASSRTGEATYEQYF	TGTGCCAGCTCAAGGACAGGAGAAGCTACCTACGAGCAGTACTTC
TRBV28	TRBJ2-7	NA	NA	CASSPPSIYEQYF	TGTGCCAGCAGTCCCCCTAGTATCTACGAGCAGTACTTC
TRBV27	TRBJ2-1	NA	NA	CASAIGGSYNEQFF	TGTGCCAGCGCAATTGGGGGATCCTACAATGAGCAGTTCTTC
TRBV28	TRBJ2-7	TRBD2	NA	CASSLRLAGGQYEQYF	TGTGCCAGCAGTCTCCGACTAGCGGGAGGACAATACGAGCAGTACTTC
TRBV4-3	TRBJ2-7	TRBD2	NA	CASSQDGGLVNEQYF	TGCGCCAGCAGCCAAGATGGGGGACTAGTGAACGAGCAGTACTTC
TRBV28	TRBJ1-5	TRBD1	NA	CASSIYRGGQPQHF	TGTGCCAGCAGCATTTACAGGGGGGGCCAGCCCCAGCATTTT
TRBV11-2	TRBJ2-1	NA	NA	CASSLAVPSGYNEQFF	TGTGCCAGCAGCTTAGCTGTCCCCTCTGGCTACAATGAGCAGTTCTTC
TRBV7-9	TRBJ2-5	NA	NA	CASSSSTRQETQYF	TGTGCCAGCAGCTCATCGACCAGACAAGAGACCCAGTACTTC
TRBV28	TRBJ1-1	NA	NA	CASSHALMAKNTEAFF	TGTGCCAGCAGTCATGCGTTGATGGCTAAGAACACTGAAGCTTTCTTT
TRBV28	TRBJ2-1	TRBD2	NA	CASSLWVGTSGRDEQFF	TGTGCCAGCAGTTTATGGGTGGGGACTAGCGGGAGAGATGAGCAGTTCTTC
TRBV7-9	TRBJ1-2	NA	NA	CASSHRGQGVTGYTF	TGTGCCAGCAGCCATAGAGGGCAAGGTGTTACTGGCTACACCTTC
TRBV5-4	TRBJ2-7	NA	NA	CASSSDMGRTYEQYF	TGTGCCAGCAGCTCCGATATGGGGAGAACCTACGAGCAGTACTTC
TRBV29-1	TRBJ1-2	TRBD1	NA	CSVRGGQSYGYTF	TGCAGCGTTAGAGGGGGACAGTCCTATGGCTACACCTTC
TRBV28	TRBJ2-7	NA	few	CASSLEGKLLYEQYF	TGTGCCAGCAGCCTAGAGGGCAAACTTCTCTACGAGCAGTACTTC
TRBV5-6	TRBJ2-5	TRBD2	NA	CASTSGGLETQYF	TGTGCCAGCACCTCGGGGGGGTTGGAGACCCAGTACTTC
TRBV14	TRBJ1-2	NA	NA	CASSQEGERGYGYTF	TGTGCCAGCAGCCAAGAAGGAGAAAGGGGATATGGCTACACCTTC
TRBV19	TRBJ1-4	NA	NA	CASNLRERNEKLFF	TGTGCCAGTAACCTCAGGGAGCGTAATGAAAAACTGTTTTTT
TRBV27	TRBJ2-1	NA	NA	CASSLVGSAYNEQFF	TGTGCCAGCAGTTTAGTCGGGAGTGCCTACAATGAGCAGTTCTTC
TRBV4-1	TRBJ2-1	TRBD2	NA	CASSQEELAGGEQFF	TGCGCCAGCAGCCAAGAGGAACTAGCGGGAGGGGAGCAGTTCTTC
TRBV7-8	TRBJ2-1	NA	once	CASSLWSRDRDEQFF	TGTGCCAGCAGCTTATGGTCGCGGGATAGGGATGAGCAGTTCTTC
TRBV7-9	TRBJ2-1	NA	NA	CASSLVGPKTYNEQFF	TGTGCCAGCAGCTTAGTTGGGCCAAAAACCTACAATGAGCAGTTCTTC
TRBV9	TRBJ2-2	NA	NA	CASSGSEDTGELFF	TGTGCCAGCAGCGGATCGGAGGACACCGGGGAGCTGTTTTTT
TRBV14	TRBJ2-3	TRBD2	NA	CASSLKREGLTDTQYF	TGTGCCAGCAGCCTCAAGCGGGAGGGCCTCACAGATACGCAGTATTTT
TRBV18	TRBJ2-7	NA	few	CASSPGDEQYF	TGTGCCAGCTCACCAGGGGACGAGCAGTACTTC
TRBV7-7	TRBJ2-7	TRBD1	NA	CASSLGQGSSYEQYF	TGTGCCAGCAGCCTTGGACAGGGTTCGTCCTACGAGCAGTACTTC